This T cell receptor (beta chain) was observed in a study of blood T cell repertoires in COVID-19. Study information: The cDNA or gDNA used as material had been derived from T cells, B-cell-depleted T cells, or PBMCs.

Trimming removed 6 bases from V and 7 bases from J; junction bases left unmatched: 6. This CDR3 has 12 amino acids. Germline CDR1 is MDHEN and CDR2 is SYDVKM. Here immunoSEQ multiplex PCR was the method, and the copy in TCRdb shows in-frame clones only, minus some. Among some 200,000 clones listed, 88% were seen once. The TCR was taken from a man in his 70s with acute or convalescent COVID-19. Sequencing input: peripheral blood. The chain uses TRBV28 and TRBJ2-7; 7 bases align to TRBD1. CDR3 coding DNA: TGTGCCAGCAGACAGGGGTCTTTGGAGCAGTACTTC. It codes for CASRQGSLEQYF. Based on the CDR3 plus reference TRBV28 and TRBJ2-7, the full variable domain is DVKVTQSSRYLVKRTGEKVFLECVQDMDHENMFWYRQDPGLGLRLIYFSYDVKMKEKGDIPEGYSVSREKKERFSLILESASTNQTSMYLCASRQGSLEQYFGPGTRLTVT.